This T cell receptor beta chain derives from a study of regulatory T cells in long-lasting Graves disease. Time point meaning: newly diagnosed GD, antithyroid drugs for less than 3 months. There was RNA extracted from PBMCs, and the TCR library was made from it. The TCR beta library used iRepertoire HTBI primers with Arm-PCR amplification of CDR3. Using its own MiXCR run on the multiplex PCR reads, TCRdb lists one record per CDR3 protein. In the table there are hundreds of thousands of distinct CDR3 sequences, roughly 15% of which are singletons. Between the trimmed V and J ends, which lost 4 bases and 0 bases, there was a span of 11 bases. CDR3 size: 16 residues. Germline assignment: CDR1 KGHDR and CDR2 SFDVKD. The sample was also linked to a second study, of T cells in Graves' hyperthyroidism and ophthalmopathy.

This chain connects TRBV24-1 to TRBJ1-4; tentative D call: TRBD1 (5 bases). Sequences were derived from peripheral blood mononuclear cells (PBMCs), sampled at new diagnosis, from a patient treated with antithyroid drugs. This sequence was found in a woman between 25 and 40 years old with Graves disease. CDR3 loop: CATSDGTLATNEKLFF. DNA for the CDR3: TGTGCCACCAGTGACGGGACTCTTGCAACTAATGAAAAACTGTTTTTT.